The 12 T cell receptor beta chains reported below all come from one sample, sequenced in a study of patients and donors after allogeneic stem cell transplantation. TCRdb called the RT-PCR reads again in MiXCR, with one record for every CDR3 protein. The sample lists hundreds of thousands of distinct CDR3 sequences, 16% occurring once. The sequencing sample was made of blood, either unsorted or a sorted T cell fraction (not recorded which). All receptors derive from a human donor who was either an allogeneic HSCT recipient or a stem cell or donor lymphocyte infusion donor (not recorded which). It is not recorded whose cells these are; they may come from a transplant donor.

In this sample, this clonotype turned up a few times. The V gene is TRBV2, the J gene TRBJ2-7; TRBD1 aligns across 8 bases. The germline CDR1 and CDR2 sequences are SNHLY and FYNNEI. CDR3 length: 14 residues. The V and J ends lost 2 bases and 5 bases, in that order; junction bases with no gene match: 5. CDR3 DNA sequence: TGTGCCAGCAGTGAACGGACAGGGTTGAACGAGCAGTACTTC. This codes for CASSERTGLNEQYF.

The gene calls are TRBV6-1 and TRBJ2-3; 7 nucleotides match TRBD1. Trimming removed 7 bases from V and 0 bases from J; junction bases left unmatched: 10. This CDR3 has 16 residues. CDR1 is MNHNS, CDR2 SASEGT, per germline. The CDR3 DNA follows: TGTGCCAGCACCAGGGGGAAGGGGAGAAGCACAGATACGCAGTATTTT. Its translation: CASTRGKGRSTDTQYF.

The rearrangement uses TRBV2 and TRBJ2-2; 8 bases match TRBD1. J was trimmed by 4 bases and V by 6 bases; bases with no gene match: 4. CDR3 length equals 14 residues. CDR1 and CDR2 from the germline V gene are SNHLY and FYNNEI. CDR3 nucleotides: TGTGCCAGCAGATCCGACAGGGGCACCGGGGAGCTGTTTTTT. As protein: CASRSDRGTGELFF. Based on the CDR3 plus reference TRBV2 and TRBJ2-2, the full variable domain is EPEVTQTPSHQVTQMGQEVILRCVPISNHLYFYWYRQILGQKVEFLVSFYNNEISEKSEIFDDQFSVERPDGSNFTLKIRSTKLEDSAMYFCASRSDRGTGELFFGEGSRLTVL.

The chain joins TRBV4-2 to TRBJ2-7; D may be TRBD1 or TRBD2 (5 bases each). Germline loops: CDR1 LGHNA, CDR2 YNFKEQ. This CDR3 region has 13 residues. With 3 bases removed from V and 4 bases from J, the gap between germline ends came to 10 bases. The CDR3 DNA sequence: TGTGCCAGCAGCCACGGGGCGTTATACGAGCAGTACTTC. Translation: CASSHGALYEQYF.

The genes are TRBV29-1 and TRBJ2-1; perhaps TRBD1 as D (5 bases). The CDR3 is 10 amino acids. In germline, CDR1 is SQVTM, CDR2 ANQGSEA. Trimming pared 6 bases from V and 10 bases from J, leaving 10 bases between. The CDR3 DNA sequence: TGCAGCGTCAATGGACACGAGCAGTTCTTC. Its translation is CSVNGHEQFF.

V is TRBV6-1 and J is TRBJ2-1; 8 bases are a match to TRBD1. Trimming took 5 bases from V and 0 from J; bases not matched to a gene: 9. CDR3 length equals 17 residues. Germline V gene lookup returns CDR1 MNHNS and CDR2 SASEGT. The CDR3 DNA is TGTGCCAGCAGTCTTTACGGACAGGGTGTCTCCTACAATGAGCAGTTCTTC. Protein: CASSLYGQGVSYNEQFF.

This chain's CDR3 is CASRPTGHHSTDTQYF. DNA for the CDR3: TGTGCCAGCAGACCGACGGGACACCATTCCACAGATACGCAGTATTTT. The gene calls are TRBV5-6 and TRBJ2-3, with D tentatively TRBD1 (6 bases). V was trimmed by 5 bases and J by 2 bases, leaving 18 bases between them. CDR3 length: 16 residues. Germline CDR1 and CDR2: SGHDT and YYEEEE.

This chain's CDR3 is CASAGAGVPSEQFF. CDR3 DNA: TGTGCCAGCGCCGGGGCAGGGGTCCCCAGTGAGCAGTTCTTC. The rearrangement uses TRBV27 and TRBJ2-1, with D perhaps TRBD1 (6 bases). CDR3 size: 14 residues. V was clipped by 8 bases and J by 9 bases, with 20 bases between them. Germline assignment: CDR1 MNHEY and CDR2 SMNVEV (reference sequence).

There are a few counts of this clonotype. The chain combines TRBV4-3 with TRBJ2-2; D remains unclear. Germline CDR1 and CDR2: LGHNA and YSLEER. Between the trimmed V and J ends, which lost 0 bases and 6 bases, there was a span of 8 bases. CDR3 length: 14 amino acids. DNA of the CDR3: TGCGCCAGCAGCCAAGATGTTTGGGCCGGGGAGCTGTTTTTT. It yields the protein CASSQDVWAGELFF.

This clonotype showed up many times. The genes are TRBV25-1 and TRBJ1-4, with 11 bases that match TRBD1. V lost 2 bases, J lost 10 bases, and 15 bases stayed unmatched. Looked up from germline, CDR1 is MGHDK and CDR2 is SYGVNS. The CDR3 runs to 18 residues. CDR3 coding DNA: TGTGCCAGCAGTGAAGCGAGGACAGGGGGCGGAAAAGGGGGAAAACTGTTTTTT. Residues: CASSEARTGGGKGGKLFF.

This sequence joins TRBV12-5 and TRBJ2-5, with TRBD1 as a possible D gene (6 bases). The CDR3 contains 15 residues. Germline-derived CDR1 and CDR2 are LGHNT and FRNRAP. V was trimmed by 5 bases and J by 1 base, leaving 14 bases between them. The CDR3, as DNA: TGTGCTAGTGGTCACATCTCGACAGGCCAAGAGACCCAGTACTTC. It encodes CASGHISTGQETQYF.

This clonotype turned up a few times. The chain uses TRBV2 and TRBJ1-4; D unclear. V was pared by 9 bases and J by 5 bases, with 22 bases between. This CDR3 is built from 16 residues. The germline V gene encodes CDR1 SNHLY and CDR2 FYNNEI. The CDR3 sequence: CASHLVRPQLNEKLFF. The CDR3 DNA follows: TGTGCCAGTCATCTGGTGAGGCCTCAGTTAAATGAAAAACTGTTTTTT.